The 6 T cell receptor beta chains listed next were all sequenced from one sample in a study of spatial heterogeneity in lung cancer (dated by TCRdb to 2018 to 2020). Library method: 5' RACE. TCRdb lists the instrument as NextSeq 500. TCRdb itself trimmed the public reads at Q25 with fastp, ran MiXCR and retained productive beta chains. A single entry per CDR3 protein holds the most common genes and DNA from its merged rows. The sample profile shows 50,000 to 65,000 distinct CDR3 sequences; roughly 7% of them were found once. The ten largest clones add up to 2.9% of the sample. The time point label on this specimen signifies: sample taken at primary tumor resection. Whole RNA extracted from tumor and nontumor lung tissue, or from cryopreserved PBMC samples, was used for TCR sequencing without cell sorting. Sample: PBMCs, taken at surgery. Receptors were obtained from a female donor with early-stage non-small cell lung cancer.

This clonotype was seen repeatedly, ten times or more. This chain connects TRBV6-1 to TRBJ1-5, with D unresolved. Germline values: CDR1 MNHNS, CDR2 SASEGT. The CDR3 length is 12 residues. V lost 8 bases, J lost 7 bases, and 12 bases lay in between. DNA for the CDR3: TGTGCCAGCCACCAAATGCGACAGCCCCAGCATTTT. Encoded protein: CASHQMRQPQHF.

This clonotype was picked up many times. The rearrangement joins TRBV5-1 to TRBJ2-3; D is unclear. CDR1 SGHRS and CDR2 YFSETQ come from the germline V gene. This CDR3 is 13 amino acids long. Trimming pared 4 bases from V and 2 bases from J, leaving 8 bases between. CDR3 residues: CASSRVTTDTQYF. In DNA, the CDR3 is TGCGCCAGCAGCAGGGTGACCACAGATACGCAGTATTTT.

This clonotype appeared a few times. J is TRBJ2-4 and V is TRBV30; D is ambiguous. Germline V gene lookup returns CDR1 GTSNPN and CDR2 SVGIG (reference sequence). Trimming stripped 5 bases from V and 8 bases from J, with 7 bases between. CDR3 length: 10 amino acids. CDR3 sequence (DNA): TGTGCCTGGGGCGCGGACATTCAGTACTTC. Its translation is CAWGADIQYF.

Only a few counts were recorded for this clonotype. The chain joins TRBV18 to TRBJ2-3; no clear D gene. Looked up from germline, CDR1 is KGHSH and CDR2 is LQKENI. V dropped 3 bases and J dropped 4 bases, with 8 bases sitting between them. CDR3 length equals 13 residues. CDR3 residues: CASSPPKADTQYF. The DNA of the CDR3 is TGTGCCAGCTCACCCCCAAAAGCAGATACGCAGTATTTT.

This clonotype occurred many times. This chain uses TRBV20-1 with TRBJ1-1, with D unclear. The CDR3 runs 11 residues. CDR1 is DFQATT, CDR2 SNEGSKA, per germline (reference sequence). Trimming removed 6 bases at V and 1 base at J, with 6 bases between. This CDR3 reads CSAQGNTEAFF. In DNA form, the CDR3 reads TGCAGTGCCCAAGGGAACACTGAAGCTTTCTTT.

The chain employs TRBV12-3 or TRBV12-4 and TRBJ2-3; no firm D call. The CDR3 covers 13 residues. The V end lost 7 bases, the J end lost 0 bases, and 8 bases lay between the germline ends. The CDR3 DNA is TGTGCCAGCACCCCCGAGAGCACAGATACGCAGTATTTT. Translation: CASTPESTDTQYF.